This T cell receptor (beta chain) originates from a study of control samples from healthy donors and cancer patients. Germline values: CDR1 LGHNA, CDR2 YSLEER. The CDR3 sequence is 15 residues long. Note on this clone: Germline is not matched at one junction end, which may reflect a read error.

Some clones are missing from TCRdb's copy, which holds only in-frame ones; the method was immunoSEQ multiplex PCR. The sample shows about 28,000 clones, 87% of them seen only once. The receptor was derived from a woman aged 40 to 55 with lung cancer. The sequencing input was PBMCs. The chain is built from TRBV4-3 and TRBJ2-7, with D maybe TRBD1 (6 bases). CDR3 nucleotide sequence: TGCGCCAGCAGCCACGTGACAGGAAGCTCCTGCGAGCAGTACTTC. Encoded protein: CASSHVTGSSCEQYF.